This paragraph reports one T cell receptor (beta chain). These data come from a study of blood T cell repertoires in COVID-19. Background on the study: In each case, the material was cDNA or gDNA derived from T cells, B-cell-depleted T cells, or PBMCs.

Libraries were prepared by immunoSEQ multiplex PCR; TCRdb keeps only in-frame clonotypes and omits some of them. The table lists a few hundred thousand clones, over 80% of them singletons. Cohorts were based on clinical histories the participants reported. CDR1 is SGHVS and CDR2 is FQNEAQ in the germline V gene. With V trimmed by 2 bases and J by 6 bases, 11 bases remained unmatched. The CDR3 loop spans 16 amino acids. This sequence joins TRBV7-8 and TRBJ2-3; 7 bases match TRBD2. The source of this sequence is a woman in her forties who had recovered from COVID-19. Sequencing was done on a sample of PBMCs or T cells enriched from blood (not recorded which). CDR3 bases: TGTGCCAGCAGCTTACTAGCGGACCTCCTCGCGGATACGCAGTATTTT. Amino acids: CASSLLADLLADTQYF.